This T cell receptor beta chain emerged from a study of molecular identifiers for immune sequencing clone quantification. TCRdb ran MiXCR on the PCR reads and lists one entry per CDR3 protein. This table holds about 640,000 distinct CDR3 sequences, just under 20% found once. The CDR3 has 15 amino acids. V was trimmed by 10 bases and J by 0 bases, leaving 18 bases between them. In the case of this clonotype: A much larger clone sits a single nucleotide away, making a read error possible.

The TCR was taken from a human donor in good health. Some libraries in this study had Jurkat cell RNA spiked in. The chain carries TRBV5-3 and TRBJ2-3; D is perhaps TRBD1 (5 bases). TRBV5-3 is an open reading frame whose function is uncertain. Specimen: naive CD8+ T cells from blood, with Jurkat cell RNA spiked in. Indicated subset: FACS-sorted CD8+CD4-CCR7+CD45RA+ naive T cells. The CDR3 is CAGSLAQGSTDTQYF. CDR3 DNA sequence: TGTGCCGGCAGCTTGGCCCAGGGCAGCACAGATACGCAGTATTTT.